What follows is one T cell receptor beta chain and its context. This sample is part of a study of blood T cell repertoires in COVID-19. Overall study context: The United States, Italy and Spain were the sources of the acute and convalescent COVID-19 samples. PBMCs, B-cell-depleted T cells, or T cells provided the cDNA or gDNA that made up the material.

In the original workflow: Amplification with reference gene primers provided the estimates of nucleated cell counts. The method was immunoSEQ multiplex PCR; TCRdb's version includes in-frame clones alone and lacks a portion of them. V and J calls and clone size are copied from that table; D and trimming were computed from the DNA. This table has under 200,000 clones, roughly 87% appearing once. The germline V and J ends were trimmed by 6 bases and 6 bases, with 17 bases remaining between them. This CDR3 has 14 amino acids. CDR1 is SEHNR and CDR2 is FQNEAQ in the germline V gene (reference sequence). This TCR was recovered from a woman between 40 and 50 years old with acute or convalescent COVID-19. The source material was peripheral blood. The chain links TRBV7-9 to TRBJ1-2; tentative D call: TRBD1 (5 bases). This CDR3 is CASRLTAGLNGYTF. CDR3 coding DNA: TGTGCCAGCAGACTCACGGCGGGACTGAATGGCTACACCTTC.